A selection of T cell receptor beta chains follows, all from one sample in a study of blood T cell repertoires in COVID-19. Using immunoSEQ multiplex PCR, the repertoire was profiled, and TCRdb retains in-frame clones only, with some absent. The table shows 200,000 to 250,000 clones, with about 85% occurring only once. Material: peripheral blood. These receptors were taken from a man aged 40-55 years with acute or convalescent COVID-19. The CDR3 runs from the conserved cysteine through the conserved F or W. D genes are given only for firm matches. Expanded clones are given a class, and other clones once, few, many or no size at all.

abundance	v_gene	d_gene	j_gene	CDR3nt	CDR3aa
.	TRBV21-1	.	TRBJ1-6	TGTGCCAGCAGCAACCGACGATACAGGGGGCTCCGGGGGTCCCTCCACTTT	CASSNRRYRGLRGSLHF
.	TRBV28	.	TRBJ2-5	TGTGCCAGCAGTTGGGCAGGGTCACCTTGGGAGACCCAGTACTTC	CASSWAGSPWETQYF
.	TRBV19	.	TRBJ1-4	TGTGCCAGTACCGGAACAGGTGCAACTAATGAAAAACTGTTTTTT	CASTGTGATNEKLFF
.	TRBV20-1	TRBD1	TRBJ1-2	TGCAGTGGGCCGACAGGGGGCGGCTACACCTTC	CSGPTGGGYTF
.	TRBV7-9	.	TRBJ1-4	TGTGCCAGCAGCTCAGGGCGTCGGGAAAAACTGTTTTTT	CASSSGRREKLFF
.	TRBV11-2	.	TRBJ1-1	TGTGCCAGCAGCTTAGGCCAGGGGAACGTAGTTGAAGCTTTCTTT	CASSLGQGNVVEAFF
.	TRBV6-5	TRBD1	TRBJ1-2	TGTGCCAGCACCAACCGGGACAGAAACTATGGCTACACCTTC	CASTNRDRNYGYTF
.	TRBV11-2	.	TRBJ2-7	TGTGCCAGCAGCTTAGGGACAGATTACTCCTACGAGCAGTACTTC	CASSLGTDYSYEQYF
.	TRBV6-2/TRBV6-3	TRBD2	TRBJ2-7	TGTGCCAGCAGTTACCCCAACCATCTAGCGGGGGTGACCTCCTACGAGCAGTACTTC	CASSYPNHLAGVTSYEQYF
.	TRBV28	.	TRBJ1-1	TGTGCCAGCTACTCTTCGTCGGACACTGAAGCTTTCTTT	CASYSSSDTEAFF
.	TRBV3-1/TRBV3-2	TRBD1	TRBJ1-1	TGTGCCAGCAGCCACCGGGACAGGAACACTGAAGCTTTCTTT	CASSHRDRNTEAFF
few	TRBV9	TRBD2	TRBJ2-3	TGTGCCAGCAGCGTGGGGACTAGCGGGAGCACAGATACGCAGTATTTT	CASSVGTSGSTDTQYF
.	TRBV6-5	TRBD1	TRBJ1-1	TGTGCCAGCAGTTTTTCAGGGACAGAGAACACTGAAGCTTTCTTT	CASSFSGTENTEAFF
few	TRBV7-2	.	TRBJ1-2	TGTGCCAGCAGCTTAGTTTCGGGGAAGACCGACTATGGCTACACCTTC	CASSLVSGKTDYGYTF
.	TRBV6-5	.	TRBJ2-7	TGTGTCAGCAGACTCGAGGCAACCTTCTACGAGCAGTACTTC	CVSRLEATFYEQYF
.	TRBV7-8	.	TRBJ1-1	TGTGCCAGCAGCCTATTATCCGGGACTCCGAACACTGAAGCTTTCTTT	CASSLLSGTPNTEAFF
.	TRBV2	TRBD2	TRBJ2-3	TGTGCCAGCAGTAAAAGCGGGGGGGCCACAGATACGCAGTATTTT	CASSKSGGATDTQYF
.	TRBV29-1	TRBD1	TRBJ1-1	TGCAGCGCCGGACAGGGGTTAGGGGCTGAAGCTTTCTTT	CSAGQGLGAEAFF
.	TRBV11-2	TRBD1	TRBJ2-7	TGTGCCAGCAGCCGAATTGGACAGGCCTACGAGCAGTACTTC	CASSRIGQAYEQYF
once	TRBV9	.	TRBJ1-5	TGTGCCAGCAGCGTAGGTATGGGAGAGGGTCAGCCCCAGCATTTT	CASSVGMGEGQPQHF
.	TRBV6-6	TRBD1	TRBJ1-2	TGTGCCAGCAGTCCGGCGGGACAGGGGGTTAACTATGGCTACACCTTC	CASSPAGQGVNYGYTF
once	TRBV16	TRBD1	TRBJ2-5	TGTGCCAGCAGCCTGGGACAGGGACAAGAGACCCAGTACTTC	CASSLGQGQETQYF
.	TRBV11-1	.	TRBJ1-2	TGTGCCAGCAGCCCCCAGGCGGGGGCGAACTATGGCTACACCTTC	CASSPQAGANYGYTF
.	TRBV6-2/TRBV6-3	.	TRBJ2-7	TGTGCCAGCAGTTTAACTGGGGAGACCTACGAGCAGTACTTC	CASSLTGETYEQYF
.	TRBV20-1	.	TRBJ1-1	TGCAGTGCTAGTCGGGGGGTAAACACTGAAGCTTTCTTT	CSASRGVNTEAFF
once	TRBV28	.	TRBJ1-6	TGTGCCAGCAACAGCCAGGGGAATTCACCCCTCCACTTT	CASNSQGNSPLHF
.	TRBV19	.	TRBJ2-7	TGTGCCAGTAGTATCTGGGGGCAATACGAGCAGTACTTC	CASSIWGQYEQYF
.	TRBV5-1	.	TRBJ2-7	TGCGCCAGCAGCAGACTGACGGGGAGCTCCTACGAGCAGTACTTC	CASSRLTGSSYEQYF
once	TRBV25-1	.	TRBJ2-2	TGTGCCAGCAGTGAACGAGATACCGGGGAGCTGTTTTTT	CASSERDTGELFF
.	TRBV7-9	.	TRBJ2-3	TGTGCCAGCAGCTCGCTAACCCCGGGACAAGGTACGCAGTATTTT	CASSSLTPGQGTQYF
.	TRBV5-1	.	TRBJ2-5	TGCGCCAGCAGCTTGGGGCTCAGGGAGACCCAGTACTTC	CASSLGLRETQYF
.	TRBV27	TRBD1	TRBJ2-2	TGTGCCAGCAATTCCCAGGGGGCTTCCACCGGGGAGCTGTTTTTT	CASNSQGASTGELFF
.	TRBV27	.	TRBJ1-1	TGTGCCAGCAGTAGCCCACAGCAGAACACTGAAGCTTTCTTT	CASSSPQQNTEAFF
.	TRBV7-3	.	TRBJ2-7	TGTGCCAGCAAAGCCCTTGAGGGTCCCTACGAGCAGTACTTC	CASKALEGPYEQYF
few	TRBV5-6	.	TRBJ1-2	TGTGCCAGCAGCTACCGGGGACAAGATGGCTACACCTTC	CASSYRGQDGYTF
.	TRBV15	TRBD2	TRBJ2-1	TGTGCCACCACCCCGGGACTAGCGGGGAATGAGCAGTTCTTC	CATTPGLAGNEQFF
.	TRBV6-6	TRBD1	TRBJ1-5	TGTGCCAGCAGCCCCTGGACAGGGGGCAATCAGCCCCAGCATTTT	CASSPWTGGNQPQHF
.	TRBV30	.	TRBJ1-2	TGTGCCTGGAGTGAATCCAGGGATAGCGGCTACACCTTC	CAWSESRDSGYTF
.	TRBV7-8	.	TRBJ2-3	TGTGCCAGCAGCCCGGCGGGGGCTGCAGATACGCAGTATTTT	CASSPAGAADTQYF
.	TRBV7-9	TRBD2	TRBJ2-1	TGTGCCAGCAGCTCCGGGACTAGCGGTGCCTTTTATGAGCAGTTCTTC	CASSSGTSGAFYEQFF
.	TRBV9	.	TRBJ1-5	TGTGCCAGCAGCGCTCAGGCGAGCAATCAGCCCCAGCATTTT	CASSAQASNQPQHF
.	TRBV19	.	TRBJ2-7	TGTGCCAGTAGTACGACACACAGCGGGTTTTACGAGCAGTACTTC	CASSTTHSGFYEQYF